The 20 T cell receptor beta chains below all came from one sample that was sequenced in a study of shared clonotypes between healthy human individuals. CD45RO negativity and positive selection for CCR7 defined naive CD8 cells, a population that excluded terminally differentiated effector memory CD45RA+ cells. Some clones are missing from TCRdb's copy, which holds only in-frame ones; the method was immunoSEQ multiplex PCR. The data hold around 2.1 million clones, with about 92% observed a single time. Specimen: naive CD8+ T cells from PBMCs. These receptors were taken from a man between 18 and 35 years old in good health. Some clones in this sample may be carry-over from other donors' samples.

V and J are TRBV27 and TRBJ1-1; D may be TRBD1 (5 bases). The germline gives CDR1 MNHEY, CDR2 SMNVEV (reference sequence). The CDR3 length is 14 residues. V gave up 6 bases and J gave up 1 base, with 12 bases separating them. CDR3 amino acids: CASRKQVENTEAFF. DNA of the CDR3: TGTGCCAGCAGGAAACAGGTAGAGAACACTGAAGCTTTCTTT.

The chain employs TRBV19 and TRBJ1-6; no firm D call. CDR1 LNHDA and CDR2 SQIVND come from the germline V gene (reference sequence). V was shortened by 3 bases and J by 7 bases, with 10 bases between the two germline ends. This CDR3 spans 14 amino acids. This chain's CDR3 is CASSMRSPNSPLHF. The CDR3 region has the DNA TGTGCCAGTAGTATGAGGAGCCCCAATTCACCCCTCCACTTT. The variable domain in full, with the rest retrieved from reference TRBV19 and TRBJ1-6, is DGGITQSPKYLFRKEGQNVTLSCEQNLNHDAMYWYRQDPGQGLRLIYYSQIVNDFQKGDIAEGYSVSREKKESFPLTVTSAQKNPTAFYLCASSMRSPNSPLHFGNGTRLTVT.

Here the CDR3 reads CASSLLPPLTGINEKLFF. DNA for the CDR3: TGTGCCAGCAGTTTATTACCCCCCCTTACAGGGATCAATGAAAAACTGTTTTTT. The V gene is TRBV27, the J gene TRBJ1-4; D possibly corresponds to TRBD1 (6 bases). Germline V gives CDR1 MNHEY, CDR2 SMNVEV (reference sequence). With 1 base removed from V and 5 bases from J, the gap between germline ends came to 20 bases. The CDR3 is made up of 18 amino acids.

The J gene is TRBJ2-2, the V gene TRBV28; no clear D. CDR1 MDHEN and CDR2 SYDVKM come from the germline V gene. The germline V and J ends were trimmed by 7 bases and 5 bases, with 14 bases remaining between them. This CDR3 region has 14 residues. CDR3 nucleotides: TGTGCCAGCAATCTTGTCCCCCGGACCGGGGAGCTGTTTTTT. This codes for CASNLVPRTGELFF.

V and J are TRBV25-1 and TRBJ2-2, with 10 bases lining up with TRBD1. The CDR3 length is 15 residues. After removal of 4 bases from V and 7 bases from J, the junction contained 6 bases not matched to a gene. Germline CDR1 MGHDK, CDR2 SYGVNS. In nucleotides, the CDR3 is TGTGCCAGCAGTGGGACAGGGGGTAATGGCGGGGAGCTGTTTTTT. It translates to CASSGTGGNGGELFF.

The V call is TRBV28, the J call TRBJ1-1; TRBD1 aligns across 7 bases. Germline trimming cut 4 bases from V and 5 bases from J; bases unmatched to any gene: 16. Germline-derived CDR1 and CDR2 are MDHEN and SYDVKM. This CDR3 comprises 17 residues. This CDR3 is CASSSWKTGTGVTEAFF. In DNA form, the CDR3 reads TGTGCCAGCAGTTCGTGGAAGACAGGGACCGGAGTAACTGAAGCTTTCTTT. Filled out from reference TRBV28 and TRBJ1-1, the complete variable domain reads DVKVTQSSRYLVKRTGEKVFLECVQDMDHENMFWYRQDPGLGLRLIYFSYDVKMKEKGDIPEGYSVSREKKERFSLILESASTNQTSMYLCASSSWKTGTGVTEAFFGQGTRLTVV.

The chain links TRBV7-2 to TRBJ2-7, with D uncertain. Trimming shortened V by 3 bases and J by 5 bases, and 11 bases separated the two germline ends. The CDR3 extends over 13 amino acids. CDR1 and CDR2 (germline): SGHTA, FQGNSA. For the CDR3, the DNA is TGTGCCAGCAGCTTTGCCTACTCAAACGAGCAGTACTTC. Translation: CASSFAYSNEQYF.

The V gene is TRBV28, the J gene TRBJ1-4; possibly TRBD1 for D (6 bases). Germline CDR1 is MDHEN and CDR2 is SYDVKM. Trimming pared 7 bases from V and 1 base from J, leaving 19 bases between. The CDR3 totals 17 residues. CDR3 nucleotide sequence: TGTGCCAGCACCCTCACCCCCACAGGGTTAACTAATGAAAAACTGTTTTTT. This encodes CASTLTPTGLTNEKLFF.

The V gene is TRBV5-5, the J gene TRBJ2-3; TRBD1 aligns across 7 bases. The V gene's germline CDR1 is SGHKS and CDR2 YYEKEE (reference sequence). This CDR3 comprises 15 residues. V shed 0 bases and J 0 bases; nucleotides not matched to a gene: 1. Here the CDR3 reads CASSLEGQSTDTQYF. The DNA of the CDR3 is TGTGCCAGCAGCTTGGAGGGACAGAGCACAGATACGCAGTATTTT.

The chain carries TRBV30 and TRBJ1-4; TRBD1 is a possible D gene (6 bases). This CDR3 has 18 amino acids. Germline assignment: CDR1 GTSNPN and CDR2 SVGIG (reference sequence). V gave up 0 bases and J gave up 0 bases, with 17 bases separating them. The CDR3 nucleotides are TGTGCCTGGAGTGTTTGGGACACCAACCCCGCAACTAATGAAAAACTGTTTTTT. Amino acid sequence: CAWSVWDTNPATNEKLFF.

The chain links TRBV18 to TRBJ2-7; no reliable D call. CDR3 length: 13 amino acids. Deletions cut 4 bases from V and 3 bases from J, with 10 bases between. Germline V gene lookup returns CDR1 KGHSH and CDR2 LQKENI. The CDR3 DNA is TGTGCCAGCTCACGCTCGGTGAACTACGAGCAGTACTTC. This codes for CASSRSVNYEQYF.

The J gene is TRBJ2-1, the V gene TRBV6-5; D uncertain. Germline V gene data show CDR1 as MNHEY and CDR2 as SVGAGI. Trimming removed 5 bases at V and 8 bases at J, with 7 bases between. The CDR3 runs to 11 residues. CDR3: CASSSSDEQFF. The CDR3 DNA sequence: TGTGCCAGCAGTAGCTCCGATGAGCAGTTCTTC.

This chain uses TRBV28 with TRBJ1-3; no firm D call. Germline CDR1 and CDR2: MDHEN and SYDVKM. This CDR3 spans 14 amino acids. Trimming removed 3 bases from V and 3 bases from J, with 9 bases in between. The DNA of the CDR3 is TGTGCCAGCAGTTTTAGGACGGGTGGAAACACCATATATTTT. Amino acid sequence: CASSFRTGGNTIYF.

The chain recombines TRBV2 with TRBJ1-1; D is possibly TRBD1 (6 bases). CDR3 length: 13 residues. Germline V gives CDR1 SNHLY, CDR2 FYNNEI. V dropped 11 bases and J dropped 4 bases, with 17 bases sitting between them. The CDR3 DNA sequence: TGTGCCGAACGGGGAGGGGGTAGCACTGAAGCTTTCTTT. This gives the protein CAERGGGSTEAFF.

CDR3 DNA sequence: TGTGCCAGCAGCTTTTCGATCGCAGGGGTAAGCGAGCAGTACTTC. Translation gives CASSFSIAGVSEQYF. The gene calls are TRBV5-6 and TRBJ2-7; tentative D call: TRBD1 (6 bases). Germline CDR1 is SGHDT and CDR2 is YYEEEE. V lost 2 bases, J lost 6 bases, and 18 bases lay in between. CDR3 length: 15 amino acids. Combining the CDR3 with reference TRBV5-6 and TRBJ2-7 gives the whole variable domain DAGVTQSPTHLIKTRGQQVTLRCSPKSGHDTVSWYQQALGQGPQFIFQYYEEEERQRGNFPDRFSGHQFPNYSSELNVNALLLGDSALYLCASSFSIAGVSEQYFGPGTRLTVT.

This chain connects TRBV6-1 to TRBJ1-1; D remains unclear. The CDR3 is 14 residues long. Germline CDR1 reads MNHNS; CDR2 reads SASEGT. Between the trimmed V and J ends, which lost 5 bases and 1 base, there was a span of 11 bases. Written as DNA, the CDR3 is TGTGCCAGCAGTCCCGCGGTTACGAACACTGAAGCTTTCTTT. Amino acid sequence: CASSPAVTNTEAFF.

This clone was detected once. The same CDR3 also results from other DNA sequences found in this sample. The chain joins TRBV9 to TRBJ1-2; no clear D. Trimming stripped 3 bases from V and 0 bases from J, with 6 bases between. Looked up from germline, CDR1 is SGDLS and CDR2 is YYNGEE. The CDR3 spans 13 residues. CDR3 sequence: CASSAHTNYGYTF. In DNA form, the CDR3 reads TGTGCCAGCAGCGCCCATACTAACTATGGCTACACCTTC.

The chain carries TRBV7-9 and TRBJ1-3; weak D call: TRBD1 (5 bases). This CDR3 comprises 15 residues. CDR1 SEHNR and CDR2 FQNEAQ come from the germline V gene (reference sequence). The ends were cut back, 9 bases at V and 2 bases at J, with 17 bases in the middle. The CDR3 spells CARGVLEKTGNTIYF. CDR3 DNA sequence: TGTGCCAGGGGGGTTCTTGAGAAGACTGGAAACACCATATATTTT.

V gene TRBV28 combines with J gene TRBJ2-5; 9 nucleotides line up with TRBD1. After removal of 7 bases from V and 5 bases from J, the junction contained 8 bases not matched to a gene. The CDR3 extends over 14 amino acids. Germline values: CDR1 MDHEN, CDR2 SYDVKM. The CDR3 is CASTPRDRAETQYF. The CDR3 coding sequence is TGTGCCAGCACCCCACGGGACAGGGCCGAGACCCAGTACTTC.

CDR3 sequence (DNA): TGTGCCAGCAGTGACGGGAGCCAGCAGTACTTC. This codes for CASSDGSQQYF. The chain joins TRBV27 to TRBJ2-7; D is perhaps TRBD2 (6 bases). The CDR3 consists of 11 residues. Germline V gene data show CDR1 as MNHEY and CDR2 as SMNVEV (reference sequence). Trimming stripped 5 bases from V and 8 bases from J, with 10 bases between.